This T cell receptor beta chain was identified during a study of OX40 agonist ivuxolimab in advanced cancers. Produced via immunoSEQ multiplex PCR; TCRdb's table is partial and in-frame only. The sample includes 69,000 or so clones, roughly 88% seen only once; the top ten take around 0.5%. V was clipped by 0 bases and J by 5 bases; unmatched bases: 7. Germline V gene sequence: CDR1 MGHRA, CDR2 YSYEKL. The CDR3 spans 17 residues. This clone was seen just once. This rearrangement joins TRBV4-1 to TRBJ1-4; 9 bases match TRBD1. The clonotype originates from an adult with an advanced solid tumor such as melanoma, head and neck, liver or kidney cancer. Material: CD4+ or CD8+ T cells sorted from blood, obtained in a trial of the OX40 agonist ivuxolimab. This CDR3 is CASSQDDTTGGNEKLFF. CDR3 nucleotide sequence: TGCGCCAGCAGCCAAGATGATACGACAGGGGGAAATGAAAAACTGTTTTTT.